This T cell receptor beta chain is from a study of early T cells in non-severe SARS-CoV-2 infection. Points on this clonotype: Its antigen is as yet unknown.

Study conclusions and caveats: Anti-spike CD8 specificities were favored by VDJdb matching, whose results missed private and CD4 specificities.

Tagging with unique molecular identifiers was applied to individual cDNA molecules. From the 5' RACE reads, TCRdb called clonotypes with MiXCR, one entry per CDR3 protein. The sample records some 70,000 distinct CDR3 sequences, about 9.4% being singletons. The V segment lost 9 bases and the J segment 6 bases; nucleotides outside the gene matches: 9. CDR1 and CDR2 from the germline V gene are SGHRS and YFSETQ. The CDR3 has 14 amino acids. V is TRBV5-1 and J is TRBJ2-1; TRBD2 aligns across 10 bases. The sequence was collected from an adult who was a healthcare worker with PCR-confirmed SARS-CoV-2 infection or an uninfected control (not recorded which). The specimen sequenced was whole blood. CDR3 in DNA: TGCGCCACCACCGGGACTAGCGCCGCCAATGAGCAGTTCTTC. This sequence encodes CATTGTSAANEQFF.